The following is a T cell receptor beta chain sequence with its context. V was cut by 3 bases and J by 4 bases, with 13 bases left in between. Germline CDR1 is MDHEN and CDR2 is SYDVKM. The CDR3 has 15 amino acids. Produced via immunoSEQ multiplex PCR; TCRdb's table is partial and in-frame only. Among some 580,000 clones listed, approximately 97% were seen once. The sample comes from a study of shared clonotypes between healthy human individuals. This clonotype was obtained from a woman aged 25 to 39 in good health. The chain links TRBV28 to TRBJ1-3, with D unresolved. Sample: naive CD4+ T cells sorted from blood. Subset of the sample: CD45RA+ positively selected. DNA of the CDR3: TGTGCCAGCAGTTTCCCGGCAATCCACGGAAACACCATATATTTT. This translates into CASSFPAIHGNTIYF.